The 14 T cell receptor beta chains below come from one sample, sequenced in a study of T cells in Graves' hyperthyroidism and ophthalmopathy. The TCR beta CDR3 regions underwent amplification using RNA transcripts as the source. Using the HTBI primer set, a first-round RT-PCR was run on the TCR CDR3. MiXCR was run by TCRdb on the multiplex PCR reads, yielding one entry per CDR3 protein. Of roughly 380,000 distinct CDR3 sequences in the sample, 18% were seen once. The specimen sequenced was blood. All receptors come from a woman aged 40 to 50 with Graves' ophthalmopathy.

This clonotype was picked up many times. The chain employs TRBV19 and TRBJ1-5; D is perhaps TRBD1 (5 bases). V shed 3 bases and J shed 0 bases, with 15 bases lying between them. Germline V CDR1 and CDR2: LNHDA, SQIVND (reference sequence). This CDR3 region has 17 residues. CDR3 DNA sequence: TGTGCCAGTAGTATCATCGGGGGGGAGGATAGCAATCAGCCCCAGCATTTT. The encoded protein is CASSIIGGEDSNQPQHF. The whole variable domain, remainder taken from reference TRBV19 and TRBJ1-5, is DGGITQSPKYLFRKEGQNVTLSCEQNLNHDAMYWYRQDPGQGLRLIYYSQIVNDFQKGDIAEGYSVSREKKESFPLTVTSAQKNPTAFYLCASSIIGGEDSNQPQHFGDGTRLSIL.

This clonotype was picked up many times. The gene calls are TRBV28 and TRBJ1-6; TRBD1 agrees at 7 bases. The CDR3 runs to 15 residues. V shed 7 bases and J 4 bases; nucleotides not matched to a gene: 7. Germline V lookup: CDR1 MDHEN, CDR2 SYDVKM. CDR3 protein: CASIHGTEYNSPLHF. The CDR3 DNA is TGTGCCAGCATACACGGGACAGAGTATAATTCACCCCTCCACTTT.

There are many counts of this clonotype. The chain uses TRBV28 and TRBJ1-1, with TRBD1 as a possible D gene (5 bases). This CDR3 has 14 amino acids. Trimming cost V 7 bases and J 2 bases, with 14 bases left between them. CDR1 MDHEN and CDR2 SYDVKM come from the germline V gene. The CDR3 DNA reads TGTGCCAGCATCCTAAGAAGGGGTAACACTGAAGCTTTCTTT. Translation gives CASILRRGNTEAFF.

Many counts were recorded for this clonotype. The chain combines TRBV11-2 with TRBJ2-7; TRBD2 aligns across 8 bases. Germline V gene lookup returns CDR1 SGHAT and CDR2 FQNNGV. V gave up 0 bases and J gave up 2 bases; unmatched junction bases: 9. The CDR3 length is 17 residues. CDR3 nucleotides: TGTGCCAGCAGCTTAGAGCCGCGGGGGGTCAGAACCTACGAGCAGTACTTC. This sequence encodes CASSLEPRGVRTYEQYF.

This clonotype was counted ten times or more. The DNA for the CDR3 is TGTGCCAGCAGGTCCCCCCGTGATTACGAGCAGTACTTC. This sequence encodes CASRSPRDYEQYF. The chain uses TRBV11-2 and TRBJ2-7, with D unresolved. Germline V CDR1 and CDR2: SGHAT, FQNNGV. V lost 6 bases and J 4 bases, leaving 13 bases between the germline ends. The CDR3 is 13 residues long.

The sample holds many counts of this clonotype. The V gene is TRBV20-1, the J gene TRBJ2-7; 8 bases map to TRBD2. Germline values: CDR1 DFQATT, CDR2 SNEGSKA (reference sequence). This CDR3 spans 16 amino acids. V was pared by 0 bases and J by 1 base, with 8 bases of the junction left unmatched. The CDR3 region is CSARDWRGDRSYEQYF. The DNA for the CDR3 is TGCAGTGCTAGAGATTGGCGGGGGGACCGGTCCTACGAGCAGTACTTC.

This clonotype occurred many times. The V call is TRBV11-1, the J call TRBJ2-7; D is perhaps TRBD2 (5 bases). CDR1 is SGHAT and CDR2 is FQDESV in the germline V gene (reference sequence). CDR3 length: 17 amino acids. Trimming stripped 0 bases from V and 4 bases from J, with 19 bases between. CDR3 DNA: TGTGCCAGCAGCTTAGCGCGGGTCGTGACACGGCAATACGAGCAGTACTTC. Encoded protein: CASSLARVVTRQYEQYF.

V gene TRBV7-2 combines with J gene TRBJ2-7; weak D call: TRBD1 (7 bases). This CDR3 has 11 residues. Germline V gene lookup returns CDR1 SGHTA and CDR2 FQGNSA. V gave up 5 bases and J gave up 9 bases, with 11 bases separating them. The CDR3 nucleotides are TGTGCCAGCAGCGAGCAGGGGGGGCAGTACTTC. It codes for CASSEQGGQYF.

This clonotype was found many times. CDR3 sequence (DNA): TGTGCCAGCAGCTTAAGGGGTTACGGGGAGCTGTTTTTT. Its protein product is CASSLRGYGELFF. The rearrangement links TRBV7-2 to TRBJ2-2; perhaps TRBD1 as D (5 bases). This CDR3 comprises 13 residues. V gave up 2 bases and J gave up 7 bases, with 8 bases separating them. The germline gives CDR1 SGHTA, CDR2 FQGNSA.

This clonotype has a handful of counts. Sequence at one end of the junction differs from germline and may be a read error. J is TRBJ1-2 and V is TRBV6-1, with 7 bases that match TRBD1. The germline gives CDR1 MNHNS, CDR2 SASEGT. CDR3 size: 14 residues. The CDR3 region has the DNA TGTGCCAGCAGTCGTATACAGGGGATTGGAGGCTACATCTTC. Its protein product is CASSRIQGIGGYIF.

This clonotype was observed many times. CDR3 loop: CSAPTATGGESGYTF. The CDR3, as DNA: TGCAGCGCACCAACTGCGACAGGGGGTGAAAGTGGCTACACCTTC. The V and J genes are TRBV29-1 and TRBJ1-2; 9 positions agree with TRBD1. The V and J ends lost 7 bases and 7 bases, in that order; junction bases with no gene match: 16. Germline V gives CDR1 SQVTM, CDR2 ANQGSEA. The CDR3 runs 15 residues.

This clonotype was seen repeatedly, ten times or more. The CDR3 region has the DNA TGTGCCAGCAGTTACGTCCTAAGCTCCTACGAGCAGTACTTC. This gives the protein CASSYVLSSYEQYF. V usage is TRBV6-2 or TRBV6-3 and J usage is TRBJ2-7; D not resolved. Germline CDR1 reads MNHEY; CDR2 reads SVGEGT. Deletions cut 2 bases from V and 0 bases from J, with 8 bases between. The CDR3 is 14 amino acids.

Many counts were recorded for this clonotype. The rearrangement joins TRBV10-2 to TRBJ1-1, with D perhaps TRBD1 (5 bases). With 4 bases removed from V and 4 bases from J, the gap between germline ends came to 13 bases. Germline V gene sequence: CDR1 WSHSY, CDR2 SAAADI. CDR3 length: 14 amino acids. The CDR3 here is CASSGVRAGTEAFF. Here the CDR3 DNA reads TGCGCCAGCAGTGGGGTCAGGGCGGGCACTGAAGCTTTCTTT.

This clonotype occurred many times. The rearrangement uses TRBV12-3 or TRBV12-4 and TRBJ1-2; 9 bases fit TRBD1. V gave up 6 bases and J gave up 6 bases; unmatched junction bases: 14. This CDR3 is 16 amino acids long. For the CDR3, the DNA is TGTGCCAGCAGCCACTTACAGGGGGCGGTTGGTAATGGCTACACCTTC. Protein: CASSHLQGAVGNGYTF.